This TCR beta chain comes out of a study of T cell responses to AZD1222 COVID-19 vaccine. The CDR3 consists of 17 residues. V was pared by 0 bases and J by 4 bases, with 18 bases between. The germline CDR1 and CDR2 sequences are LGHDT and YNNKEL (reference sequence). Pooling was applied to second doses at about 4 or about 12 weeks. Here immunoSEQ multiplex PCR was the method, and the copy in TCRdb shows in-frame clones only, minus some. Counted here are some 130,000 clones, roughly 93% occurring once; the ten biggest clones make up approximately 7%. Source: peripheral blood, taken 28 days after the second AZD1222 dose. The chain combines TRBV3-1 (or the pseudogene TRBV3-2) with TRBJ1-2; weak D call: TRBD1 (5 bases). The sequence derives from an adult who received the AZD1222 COVID-19 vaccine. The CDR3 DNA follows: TGTGCCAGCAGCCAAGATCTTCGCGGCAGGGTGGGCTATGGCTACACCTTC. Protein sequence: CASSQDLRGRVGYGYTF.